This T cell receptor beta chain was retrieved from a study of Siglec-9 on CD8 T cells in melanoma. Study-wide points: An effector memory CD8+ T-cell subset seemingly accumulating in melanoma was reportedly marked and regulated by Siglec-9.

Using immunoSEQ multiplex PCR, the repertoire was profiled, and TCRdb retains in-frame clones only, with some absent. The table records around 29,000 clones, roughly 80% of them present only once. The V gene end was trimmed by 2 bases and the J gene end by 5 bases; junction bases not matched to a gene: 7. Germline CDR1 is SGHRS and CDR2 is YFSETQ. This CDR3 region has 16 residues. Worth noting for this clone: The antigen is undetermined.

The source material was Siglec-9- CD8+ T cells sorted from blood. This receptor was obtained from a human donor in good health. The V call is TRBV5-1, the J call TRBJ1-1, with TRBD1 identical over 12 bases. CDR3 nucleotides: TGCGCCAGCAGCTTAGGGACAGGGGGCCTGGGGACTGAAGCTTTCTTT. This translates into CASSLGTGGLGTEAFF.